This T cell receptor beta chain was sequenced during a study of CXCR3-negative and CXCR3-positive naive CD8 T cells. Study-level results: Relative to CXCR3-negative naive cells, CXCR3-positive naive cells had more hydrophobic TRB CDR3s. Diversity was high in both naive subsets and much lower in memory cells. Naive subsets showed comparable surface CD5, and TCR interaction strength was also inferred from TRB CDR3 physicochemistry.

CDR3 length: 15 residues. From germline, CDR1 is LGHNA and CDR2 YSLEER. The sorting of each CD8+ T cell subset was done in triplicate, at 250,000 to 300,000 cells each. It was by 5' RACE with UMI labels that the TRB cDNA libraries were prepared. TCRdb re-called the 5' RACE reads and catalogs CDR3 proteins one per entry, DNA excluded. The table lists approximately 88,000 distinct CDR3 sequences. Concerning this clonotype itself: Its cognate antigen is unknown.

Sequencing was performed on naive CXCR3- CD8+ T cells from blood. Subset here: CD45RO-CCR7+CD27+CD95- naive CD8+ T cells lacking CXCR3 (TNR3-). The origin of this receptor is a human donor in good health. Some clones in this sample may be carry-over from other donors' samples. The chain combines TRBV4-3 with TRBJ1-1; the D call of TRBD1 rests on TCRdb alone, since no DNA is present to check it. CDR3 protein: CASSQDQTGGTEAFF.